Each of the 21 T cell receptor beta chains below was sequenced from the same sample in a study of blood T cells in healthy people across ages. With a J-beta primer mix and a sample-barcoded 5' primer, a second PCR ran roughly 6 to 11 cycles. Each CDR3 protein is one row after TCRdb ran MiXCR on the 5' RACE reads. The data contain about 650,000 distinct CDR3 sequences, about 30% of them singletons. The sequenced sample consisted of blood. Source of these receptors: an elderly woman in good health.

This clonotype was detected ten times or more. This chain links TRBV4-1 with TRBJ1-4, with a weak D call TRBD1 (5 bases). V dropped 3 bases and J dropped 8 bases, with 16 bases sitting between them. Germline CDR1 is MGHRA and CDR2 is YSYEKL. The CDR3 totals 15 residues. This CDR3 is CASSQPGLVGEKLFF. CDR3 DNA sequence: TGCGCCAGCAGCCAGCCGGGGCTCGTAGGGGAAAAACTGTTTTTT.

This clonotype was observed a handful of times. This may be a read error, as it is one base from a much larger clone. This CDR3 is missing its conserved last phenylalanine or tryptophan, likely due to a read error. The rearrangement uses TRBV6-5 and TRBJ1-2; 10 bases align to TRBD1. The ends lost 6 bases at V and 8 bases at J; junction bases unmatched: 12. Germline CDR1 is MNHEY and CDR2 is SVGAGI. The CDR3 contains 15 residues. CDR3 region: CASSDIGTGAVGYTL. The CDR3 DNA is TGTGCCAGCAGCGACATCGGGACAGGGGCGGTCGGCTACACCTTA.

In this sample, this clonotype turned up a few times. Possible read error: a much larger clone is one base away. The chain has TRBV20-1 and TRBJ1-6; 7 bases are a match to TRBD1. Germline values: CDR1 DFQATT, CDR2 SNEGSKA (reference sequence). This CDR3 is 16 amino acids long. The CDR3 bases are TGCAGTGCTAGAGGCCCACAGGGGACCCCAAATTCACCCCGCCACTTT. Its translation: CSARGPQGTPNSPRHF.

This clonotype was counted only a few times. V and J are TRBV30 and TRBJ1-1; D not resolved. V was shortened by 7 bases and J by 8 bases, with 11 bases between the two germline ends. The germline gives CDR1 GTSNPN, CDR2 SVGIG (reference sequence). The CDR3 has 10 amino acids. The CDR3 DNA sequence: TGTGCCTTCTCTTCAGAAGAAGCTTTCTTT. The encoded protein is CAFSSEEAFF.

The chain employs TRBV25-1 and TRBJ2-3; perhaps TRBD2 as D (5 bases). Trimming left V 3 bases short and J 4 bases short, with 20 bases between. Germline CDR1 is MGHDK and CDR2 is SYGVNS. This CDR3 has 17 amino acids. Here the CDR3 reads CASSESVARDGADTQYF. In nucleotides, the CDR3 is TGTGCCAGCAGTGAGTCGGTGGCCCGGGATGGCGCAGATACGCAGTATTTT.

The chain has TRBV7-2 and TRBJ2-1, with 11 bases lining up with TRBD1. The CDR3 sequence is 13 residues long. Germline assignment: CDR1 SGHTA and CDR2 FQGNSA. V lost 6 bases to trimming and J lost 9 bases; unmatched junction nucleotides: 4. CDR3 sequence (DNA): TGTGCCAGCAGACGGGACAGGGGGGGTGAGCAGTTCTTC. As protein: CASRRDRGGEQFF.

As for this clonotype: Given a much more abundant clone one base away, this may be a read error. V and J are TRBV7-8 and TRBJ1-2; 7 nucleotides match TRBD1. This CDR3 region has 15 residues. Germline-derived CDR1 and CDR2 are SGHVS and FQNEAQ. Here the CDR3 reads CACSLVGTDLYGYTF. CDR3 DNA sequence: TGTGCCTGCAGCTTAGTGGGGACAGACCTCTATGGCTACACCTTC.

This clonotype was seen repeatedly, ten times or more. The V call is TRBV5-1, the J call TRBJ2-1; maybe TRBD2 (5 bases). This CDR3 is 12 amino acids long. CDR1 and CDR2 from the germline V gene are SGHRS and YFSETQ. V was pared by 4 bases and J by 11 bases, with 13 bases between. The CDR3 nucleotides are TGCGCCAGCAGCAAAATCGGGGAAAAGCAGTTCTTC. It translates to CASSKIGEKQFF.

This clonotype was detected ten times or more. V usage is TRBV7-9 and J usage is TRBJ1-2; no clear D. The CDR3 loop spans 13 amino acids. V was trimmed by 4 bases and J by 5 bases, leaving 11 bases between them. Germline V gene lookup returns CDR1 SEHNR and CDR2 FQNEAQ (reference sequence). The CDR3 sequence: CASSSGPLYGYTF. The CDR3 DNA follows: TGTGCCAGCAGCTCCGGACCGCTATATGGCTACACCTTC.

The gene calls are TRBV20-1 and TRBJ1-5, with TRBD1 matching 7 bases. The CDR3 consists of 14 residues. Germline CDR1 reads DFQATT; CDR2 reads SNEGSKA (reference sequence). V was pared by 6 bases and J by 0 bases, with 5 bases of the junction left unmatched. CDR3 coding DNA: TGCAGTGCAGGGGACAGCAATAGCAATCAGCCCCAGCATTTT. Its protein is CSAGDSNSNQPQHF.

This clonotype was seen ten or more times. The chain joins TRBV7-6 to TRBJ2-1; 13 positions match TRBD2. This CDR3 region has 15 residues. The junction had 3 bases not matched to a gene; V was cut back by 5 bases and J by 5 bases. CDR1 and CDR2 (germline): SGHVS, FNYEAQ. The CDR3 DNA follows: TGTGCCAGCAGCCCTACTAGCGGGGGGGACAATGAGCAGTTCTTC. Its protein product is CASSPTSGGDNEQFF.

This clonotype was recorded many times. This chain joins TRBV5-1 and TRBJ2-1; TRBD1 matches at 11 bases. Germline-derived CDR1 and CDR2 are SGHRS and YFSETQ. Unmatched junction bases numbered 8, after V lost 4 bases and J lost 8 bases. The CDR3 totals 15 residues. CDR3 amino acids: CASSPGQGARDEQFF. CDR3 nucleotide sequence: TGCGCCAGCAGCCCTGGACAGGGGGCGCGAGATGAGCAGTTCTTC.

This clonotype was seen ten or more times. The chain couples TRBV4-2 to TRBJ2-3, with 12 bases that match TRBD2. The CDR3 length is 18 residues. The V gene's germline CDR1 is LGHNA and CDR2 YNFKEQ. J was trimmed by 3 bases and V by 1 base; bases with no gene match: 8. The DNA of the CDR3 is TGTGCCAGCAGCCAAGCCCTAAACCTAGCGGGGGGGACAGATACGCAGTATTTT. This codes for CASSQALNLAGGTDTQYF.

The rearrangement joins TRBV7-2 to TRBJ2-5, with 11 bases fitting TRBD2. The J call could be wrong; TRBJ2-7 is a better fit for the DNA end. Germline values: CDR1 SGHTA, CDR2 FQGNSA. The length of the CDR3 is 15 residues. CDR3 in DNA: TGTGCCAGCAGCTCGTTACTAGCGGGGGCAGGCGAGCAGTACTTC. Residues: CASSSLLAGAGEQYF.

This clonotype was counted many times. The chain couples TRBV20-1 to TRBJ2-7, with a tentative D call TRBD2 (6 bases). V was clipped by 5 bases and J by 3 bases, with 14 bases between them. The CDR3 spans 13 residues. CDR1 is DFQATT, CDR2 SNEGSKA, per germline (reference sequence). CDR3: CSARPGLNYEQYF. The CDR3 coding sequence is TGCAGTGCTCGCCCGGGACTGAACTACGAGCAGTACTTC.

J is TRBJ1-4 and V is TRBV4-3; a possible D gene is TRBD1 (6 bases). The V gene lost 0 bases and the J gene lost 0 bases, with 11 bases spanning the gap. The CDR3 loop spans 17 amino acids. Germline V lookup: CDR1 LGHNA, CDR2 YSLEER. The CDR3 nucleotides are TGCGCCAGCAGCCAAGATGGGACATCCACAACTAATGAAAAACTGTTTTTT. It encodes CASSQDGTSTTNEKLFF.

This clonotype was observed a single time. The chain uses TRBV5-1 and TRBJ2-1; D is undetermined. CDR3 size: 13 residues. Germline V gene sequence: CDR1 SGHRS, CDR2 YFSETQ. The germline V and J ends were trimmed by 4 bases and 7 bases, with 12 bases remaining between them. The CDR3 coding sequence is TGCGCCAGCAGCCCCCAAGTAGAGAATGAGCAGTTCTTC. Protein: CASSPQVENEQFF.

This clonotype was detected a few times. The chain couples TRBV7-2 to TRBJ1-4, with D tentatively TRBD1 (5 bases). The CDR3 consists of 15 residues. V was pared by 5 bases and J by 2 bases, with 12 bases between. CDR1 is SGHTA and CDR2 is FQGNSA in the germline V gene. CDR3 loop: CASSLGRDTNEKLFF. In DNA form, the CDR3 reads TGTGCCAGCAGCCTGGGCCGGGACACTAATGAAAAACTGTTTTTT.

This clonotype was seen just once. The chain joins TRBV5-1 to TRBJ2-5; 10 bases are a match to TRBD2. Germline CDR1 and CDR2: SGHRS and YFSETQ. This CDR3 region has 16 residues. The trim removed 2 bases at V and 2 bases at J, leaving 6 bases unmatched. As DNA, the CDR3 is TGCGCCAGCAGCTTAGGACGAGCGGGAGGGCAAGAGACCCAGTACTTC. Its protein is CASSLGRAGGQETQYF.

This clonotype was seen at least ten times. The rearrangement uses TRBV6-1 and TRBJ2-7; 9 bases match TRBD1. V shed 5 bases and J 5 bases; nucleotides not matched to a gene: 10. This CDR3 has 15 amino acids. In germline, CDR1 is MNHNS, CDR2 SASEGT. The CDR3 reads CASSPLGTGINEQYF. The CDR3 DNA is TGTGCCAGCAGTCCCCTCGGGACAGGGATAAACGAGCAGTACTTC.

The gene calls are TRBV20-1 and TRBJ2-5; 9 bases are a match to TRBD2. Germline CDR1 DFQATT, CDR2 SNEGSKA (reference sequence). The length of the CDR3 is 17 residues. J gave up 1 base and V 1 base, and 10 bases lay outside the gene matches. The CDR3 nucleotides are TGCAGTGCTAGAGGGCTAGCGGGATTGCTGCCCCAAGAGACCCAGTACTTC. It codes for CSARGLAGLLPQETQYF.